The TCR beta chain described here comes from a study of control samples from healthy donors and cancer patients (dated by TCRdb to about 2020). The CDR3 holds 15 amino acids from the cysteine to the phenylalanine. CDR3 DNA is the only sequence kept; it has 45 bases, read in frame from the first base. Trimming at the junction amounts to 0 bases on V and 6 bases on J, and the germline ends lie 12 bases apart. From the germline V gene, CDR1 is LGHNA and CDR2 is YSLEER. Receptor amplification or capture employed the immunoSEQ multiplex PCR assay. Sourced from immuneACCESS, this table was stored by TCRdb with only in-frame sequences that have V and J called. A share of the clones is absent; for the studies checked, an unresolved V gene accounts for under half, and the remainder has no known explanation. Within this sample are about 150,000 clones, with roughly 90% of them counted one time only. More than 4% of the sample is in the top ten clones.

Comment on this clone: Its binding antigen is unknown. No base-level quality is on record; no much larger clone is a single base apart.

The specimen was blood. The chain links TRBV4-3 with TRBJ2-1, with no confidently assigned D gene. The sequence came from a man aged 25-45 years in good health. The nucleotide sequence reads TGCGCCAGCAGCCAAGATCGAACCTCCGGCAATGAGCAGTTCTTC. Its coded protein is CASSQDRTSGNEQFF.